A selection of T cell receptor beta chains follows, all from one sample in a study of OX40 agonist ivuxolimab in advanced cancers. Some clones are missing from TCRdb's copy, which holds only in-frame ones; the method was immunoSEQ multiplex PCR. The sample shows about 91,000 clones, about 85% of them seen only once. Sequenced material: CD4+ or CD8+ T cells sorted from blood, taken in a trial of the OX40 agonist ivuxolimab. The source of these receptors is an adult with an advanced solid tumor such as melanoma, head and neck, liver or kidney cancer. The CDR3 runs from the conserved cysteine through the conserved F or W. Fields, in order: J gene, V gene, clone size, D gene, CDR3 DNA, CDR3 protein. D genes are given only for firm matches. Not all rows give a size; the values are once, few, many and, for expanded clones, a class.

TRBJ1-1,TRBV5-4,NA,NA,TGTGCCAGCAGCTTGTCCCCGAACACTGAAGCTTTCTTT,CASSLSPNTEAFF
TRBJ2-1,TRBV5-4,NA,NA,TGTGCCAGCAGCTTGTCCGGACAAAATGCGGAGCAGTTCTTC,CASSLSGQNAEQFF
TRBJ2-7,TRBV7-8,NA,NA,TGTGCCAGCAGCTTAGCGGACAGTGAATCCTACGAGCAGTACTTC,CASSLADSESYEQYF
TRBJ2-4,TRBV28,NA,NA,TGTGCCAGCAGCTCCCTGGGCAGGGAAGGCAAAAACATTCAGTACTTC,CASSSLGREGKNIQYF
TRBJ2-5,TRBV29-1,NA,NA,TGCAGCGTTGATATAGGGATAAGGGAGACCCAGTACTTC,CSVDIGIRETQYF
TRBJ1-6,TRBV7-7,few,NA,TGTGCCAGCAGCTCCATAAGTACTAGCTCCTATAATTCACCCCTCCACTTT,CASSSISTSSYNSPLHF
TRBJ2-4,TRBV28,NA,NA,TGTGCCAGCCGAACCTCAGCCAAAAACATTCAGTACTTC,CASRTSAKNIQYF
TRBJ2-1,TRBV2,NA,TRBD1,TGTGCCAGCAGTGAAGGGCAGGGGGCGCTTTTTGAGCAGTTCTTC,CASSEGQGALFEQFF
TRBJ2-1,TRBV11-2,NA,NA,TGTGCCAGCATAGGTGGGGCGGTTTACAATGAGCAGTTCTTC,CASIGGAVYNEQFF
TRBJ1-5,TRBV9,NA,TRBD1,TGTGCCAGCAGCGCCGACAGGGGCAATCAGCCCCAGCATTTT,CASSADRGNQPQHF
TRBJ1-3,TRBV18,NA,NA,TGTGCCAGCTCAGCATCACCGGGGCCTGGAAACACCATATATTTT,CASSASPGPGNTIYF
TRBJ2-1,TRBV25-1,NA,NA,TGTGCCAGCAGTGAATACCCCGGGCAGGGGACCTACAATGAGCAGTTCTTC,CASSEYPGQGTYNEQFF
TRBJ2-2,TRBV14,NA,NA,TGTGCCAGCAGCCTATACACCGGGGAGCTGTTTTTT,CASSLYTGELFF
TRBJ2-3,TRBV5-1,NA,TRBD2,TGCGCCAGCAGCTTGGCCACCTGGGCTAGCGGGAGCACAGATACGCAGTATTTT,CASSLATWASGSTDTQYF
TRBJ2-5,TRBV2,NA,TRBD1,TGTGCCTCCCGAGTGGAAAGGACAGGCGGAGAGACCCAGTACTTC,CASRVERTGGETQYF
TRBJ2-1,TRBV9,NA,NA,TGTGCCAGCAGCGACGAGGGGGAGCCCTCCTACAATGAGCAGTTCTTC,CASSDEGEPSYNEQFF
TRBJ2-5,TRBV5-4,NA,NA,TGTGCCAGCAGCTCAGGAGGGGGGGGCGGAGAGACCCAGTACTTC,CASSSGGGGGETQYF
TRBJ1-4,TRBV10-3,NA,TRBD1,TGTGCCATCAGTCGTGGGACAGGGAATGAAAAACTGTTTTTT,CAISRGTGNEKLFF
TRBJ2-6,TRBV7-9,NA,NA,TGTGCCAGCAGCTTAGAGGGTGGGGCCAACGTCCTGACTTTC,CASSLEGGANVLTF
TRBJ2-2,TRBV18,NA,TRBD1,TGTGCCAGCTCACCACGTCAGGCTGGACAGGGGTCCGGGGAGCTGTTTTTT,CASSPRQAGQGSGELFF
TRBJ1-3,TRBV4-3,few,NA,TGCGCCAGCAGCCAAGACAGTAAATCCTCTGGAAACACCATATATTTT,CASSQDSKSSGNTIYF
TRBJ1-3,TRBV6-5,NA,NA,TGTGCCAGCAGTTACTCGGGAACCGTGGGAAACACCATATATTTT,CASSYSGTVGNTIYF
TRBJ2-3,TRBV6-5,NA,NA,TGTGCCAGCAGTAGACAGGGACTGACAGATACGCAGTATTTT,CASSRQGLTDTQYF
TRBJ1-1,TRBV9,NA,NA,TGTGCCAGCAGCGCGGGCCCCAGGGGCACTGAAGCTTTCTTT,CASSAGPRGTEAFF
TRBJ2-3,TRBV2,NA,NA,TGTGCCAGCAGTGTTCTAACAGTGGGGGATACGCAGTATTTT,CASSVLTVGDTQYF
TRBJ1-6,TRBV28,NA,NA,TGTGCCAGCAGCAACGACCCGACTTCACCCCTCCACTTT,CASSNDPTSPLHF